The T cell receptor beta chain under discussion was sequenced for a study of control samples from healthy donors and cancer patients. Germline CDR1 and CDR2: LNHDA and SQIVND (reference sequence). CDR3 length: 18 residues. V lost 6 bases and J lost 1; bases outside the gene matches: 14. The protocol was immunoSEQ multiplex PCR, while the TCRdb copy is restricted to in-frame clones and leaves out a portion. Of around 7,000 clones in the sample, roughly 84% were seen once. The chain uses TRBV19 and TRBJ2-2, with 7 bases aligning to TRBD2. The clonotype originates from a man between 65 and 79 years old with lung cancer. Specimen: PBMCs. CDR3 coding DNA: TGTGCCAGTAGCCTAATGACGGCGGGAGCCAAGAACACCGGGGAGCTGTTTTTT. This gives the protein CASSLMTAGAKNTGELFF.